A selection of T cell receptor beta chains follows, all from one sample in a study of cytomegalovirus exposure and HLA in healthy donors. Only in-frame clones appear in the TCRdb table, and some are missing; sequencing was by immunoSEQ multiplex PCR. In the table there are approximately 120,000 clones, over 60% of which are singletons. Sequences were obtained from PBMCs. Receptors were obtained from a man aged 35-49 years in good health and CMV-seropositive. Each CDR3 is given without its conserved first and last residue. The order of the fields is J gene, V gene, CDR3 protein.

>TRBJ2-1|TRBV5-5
ASSLEGLAGLDEQF
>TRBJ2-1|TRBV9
ASSVMPSGYNEQF
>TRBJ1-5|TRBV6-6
ASRGQGDQPQH
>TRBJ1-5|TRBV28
ASNQDSNQPQH
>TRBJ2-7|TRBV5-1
ASNPRQGKPLEQY
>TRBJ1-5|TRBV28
AAEWGRYSNQPQH
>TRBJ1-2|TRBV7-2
ASSSTGLINYGYT
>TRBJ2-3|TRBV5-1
ASSPRDTGTDTQY
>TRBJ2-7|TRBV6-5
ASIDGPGGEQY
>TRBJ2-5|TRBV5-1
ASSLSPMESPGETQY
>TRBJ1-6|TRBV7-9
ASRTGYEDSPLH
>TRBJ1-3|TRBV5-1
ASSLSGWDSGNTIY
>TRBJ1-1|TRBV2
ASSYDMLPEAF
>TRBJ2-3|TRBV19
ASSIRGSGGPDTQY
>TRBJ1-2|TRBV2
ASSRGRDLNYGYT
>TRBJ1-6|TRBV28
ASSLSRTGTSPLH
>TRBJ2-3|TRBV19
ASSIWGQDGTDTQY
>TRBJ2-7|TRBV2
ASIPYSSYEQY
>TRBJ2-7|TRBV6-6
ASSYLGQGASEQY
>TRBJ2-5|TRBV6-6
ASTRGRTGKQETQY
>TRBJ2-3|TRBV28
ASSSGPTDTQY
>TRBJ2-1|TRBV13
ASSFSGVNPYNEQF